The present T cell receptor beta chain was sequenced within a study of blood T cell repertoires in COVID-19. Study as a whole: The United States, Italy and Spain supplied acute and convalescent COVID-19 samples.

In the authors' methods: Nucleated cell number was recorded as an estimate derived from reference gene primer amplification. TCRdb's table, derived via immunoSEQ multiplex PCR, lists solely in-frame clones and lacks some. For V, J and clone size, that table is used; D and trimming come from the DNA. The table lists roughly 150,000 clones, approximately 84% of them singletons. The age range of participants was about 18 to 89 years, with residence in roughly 25 US areas. This clone has a single count. Sequencing was done on a sample of PBMCs or T cells enriched from blood (not recorded which). This sequence was found in a woman aged 40 to 50 with acute COVID-19.

The CDR3 DNA is TGCGCCAGCAGCGAGAAGCTAGCGGGGACAGATACGCAGTATTTT. Translating it yields CASSEKLAGTDTQYF. This chain joins TRBV5-1 and TRBJ2-3; 9 bases are a match to TRBD2. The CDR3 is 15 amino acids. Losses at the gene ends were 4 bases for V and 3 bases for J; bases not matched to a gene: 6. Germline CDR1 and CDR2: SGHRS and YFSETQ.